The rows below give T cell receptor beta chains drawn from one sample of a study of T cell changes during pregnancy in multiple sclerosis. Clones were read by immunoSEQ multiplex PCR, and TCRdb kept only the in-frame ones, dropping some. The sample contains 35,000 to 40,000 clones, about 88% of which appear only once. The sequencing here drew on CD4+ T cells from peripheral blood mononuclear cells, taken before pregnancy. These receptors all come from a female donor with multiple sclerosis, enrolled in a pregnancy study. Each CDR3 is given with its conserved first and last residue. Fields, in order: V gene, J gene, D gene, clone size, CDR3 DNA, CDR3 protein. The D gene is left open where the match is weak. Clone size is not always given. Where it is, it says once, few, many or a class for expanded clones.

v_call: TRBV30
j_call: TRBJ2-2
d_call: .
clone_size: few
cdr3_nt: TGTGCCTGGGATAGAGGGGAGGCCGGGGAGCTGTTTTTT
cdr3_aa: CAWDRGEAGELFF

v_call: TRBV5-1
j_call: TRBJ2-3
d_call: TRBD1
clone_size: once
cdr3_nt: TGCGCCAGCAGCTTAGGACAGGGGAGGACAGATACGCAGTATTTT
cdr3_aa: CASSLGQGRTDTQYF

v_call: TRBV6-6
j_call: TRBJ2-2
d_call: .
clone_size: .
cdr3_nt: TGTGCCAGCAGAAAGGGACAGAACACCGGGGAGCTGTTTTTT
cdr3_aa: CASRKGQNTGELFF

v_call: TRBV2
j_call: TRBJ2-7
d_call: TRBD1
clone_size: medium-sized
cdr3_nt: TGTGCCAGCAGACCTCGGCTGACAGGGGCGAATGCCTACGAGCAGTACTTC
cdr3_aa: CASRPRLTGANAYEQYF

v_call: TRBV6-1
j_call: TRBJ2-7
d_call: TRBD1
clone_size: .
cdr3_nt: TGTGCCATACTAAACACAGGGGCCCTCGTTCCGCACTTC
cdr3_aa: CAILNTGALVPHF

v_call: TRBV5-4
j_call: TRBJ2-3
d_call: .
clone_size: .
cdr3_nt: TGTGCCAGCAGCTTGGTGAAGGGGAATACGCAGTATTTT
cdr3_aa: CASSLVKGNTQYF

v_call: TRBV19
j_call: TRBJ1-1
d_call: TRBD1
clone_size: few
cdr3_nt: TGTGCCAGTAGAGGGACAGGGGGGTACACTGAAGCTTTCTTT
cdr3_aa: CASRGTGGYTEAFF

v_call: TRBV28
j_call: TRBJ1-2
d_call: TRBD1
clone_size: .
cdr3_nt: TGTGCCAGCAGTCCAGGACAGGTTCCCGGCTACACCTTC
cdr3_aa: CASSPGQVPGYTF

v_call: TRBV19
j_call: TRBJ2-7
d_call: .
clone_size: .
cdr3_nt: TGTGCCAGCCAATACCGTCTGGGCCTCAATTTCTACGAGCAGTACTTC
cdr3_aa: CASQYRLGLNFYEQYF

v_call: TRBV7-9
j_call: TRBJ1-2
d_call: .
clone_size: .
cdr3_nt: TGTGCCAGCAGCCCCGAGTCGACTTTCCTATCCTATGGCTACACCTTC
cdr3_aa: CASSPESTFLSYGYTF

v_call: TRBV21-1
j_call: TRBJ2-5
d_call: .
clone_size: .
cdr3_nt: TGTGCCAGCAGCCCATGGAGAGCGGAGACCCAGTACTTC
cdr3_aa: CASSPWRAETQYF

v_call: TRBV29-1
j_call: TRBJ1-1
d_call: .
clone_size: .
cdr3_nt: TGCAGCCATACGAAAGGGGGGGGGTGGAACACTGAAGCTTTCTTT
cdr3_aa: CSHTKGGGWNTEAFF

v_call: TRBV21-1
j_call: TRBJ2-3
d_call: .
clone_size: .
cdr3_nt: TGTGCCAGCAGCGCCCGGGACTATACGCAGTATTTT
cdr3_aa: CASSARDYTQYF

v_call: TRBV28
j_call: TRBJ1-1
d_call: TRBD1
clone_size: many
cdr3_nt: TGTGCCAGCAGTTCGGGACAGGGGGGGACTGAAGCTTTCTTT
cdr3_aa: CASSSGQGGTEAFF

v_call: TRBV2
j_call: TRBJ2-7
d_call: TRBD1
clone_size: .
cdr3_nt: TGTGCCAGGGAAATGTCCGGGACAGTACTCGACGAGCAGTACTTC
cdr3_aa: CAREMSGTVLDEQYF

v_call: TRBV6-1
j_call: TRBJ2-3
d_call: .
clone_size: .
cdr3_nt: TGTGCCAGCAGTGTCGGGGAAAAGTTTAGCACAGATACGCAGTATTTT
cdr3_aa: CASSVGEKFSTDTQYF

v_call: TRBV4-3
j_call: TRBJ1-2
d_call: .
clone_size: once
cdr3_nt: TGCGCCAGCAGCCCTCGGACAGACGCTAACTATGGCTACACCTTC
cdr3_aa: CASSPRTDANYGYTF

v_call: TRBV9
j_call: TRBJ1-3
d_call: .
clone_size: .
cdr3_nt: TGTGCCAGCAGCGTTGACTTCGGGACACAAAACACCATATATTTT
cdr3_aa: CASSVDFGTQNTIYF

v_call: TRBV27
j_call: TRBJ2-5
d_call: .
clone_size: .
cdr3_nt: TGTGCCAGCAGTCCAGGCTATGGAGAGACCCAGTACTTC
cdr3_aa: CASSPGYGETQYF

v_call: TRBV5-1
j_call: TRBJ1-2
d_call: TRBD1
clone_size: .
cdr3_nt: TGCGCCAGCAGCTTTTCAGGGGGCGAAGGCTACACCTTC
cdr3_aa: CASSFSGGEGYTF

v_call: TRBV2
j_call: TRBJ2-3
d_call: TRBD2
clone_size: .
cdr3_nt: TGTGCCAGCATGAGCCGGACTAGCCCCACAGATACGCAGTATTTT
cdr3_aa: CASMSRTSPTDTQYF

v_call: TRBV7-2
j_call: TRBJ2-5
d_call: TRBD2
clone_size: .
cdr3_nt: TGTGCCAGCAGCGACGAACCGGGGTTTGCGGGAGGGCCTGAAGAGACCCAGTACTTC
cdr3_aa: CASSDEPGFAGGPEETQYF

v_call: TRBV9
j_call: TRBJ2-1
d_call: TRBD1
clone_size: .
cdr3_nt: TGTGCCAGCAGCCCCCGGACAGGGAGCTACAATGAGCAGTTCTTC
cdr3_aa: CASSPRTGSYNEQFF

v_call: TRBV5-1
j_call: TRBJ2-1
d_call: TRBD2
clone_size: .
cdr3_nt: TGCGCCAGCAGGCCGACTAGCGGGAGGGTGGATCAGTTCTTC
cdr3_aa: CASRPTSGRVDQFF

v_call: TRBV19
j_call: TRBJ1-2
d_call: .
clone_size: once
cdr3_nt: TGTGCCAGTAGCCAAACAGTCAACTATGGCTACACCTTC
cdr3_aa: CASSQTVNYGYTF

v_call: TRBV10-3
j_call: TRBJ1-3
d_call: TRBD1
clone_size: .
cdr3_nt: TGTGCCATCAGGAGACAGGGGGATGGAAACACCATATATTTT
cdr3_aa: CAIRRQGDGNTIYF

v_call: TRBV5-5
j_call: TRBJ1-3
d_call: .
clone_size: .
cdr3_nt: TGTGCCAGCAGCCGAGGGCTAAACTGGGTTGACACCATATATTTT
cdr3_aa: CASSRGLNWVDTIYF

v_call: TRBV18
j_call: TRBJ1-4
d_call: TRBD1
clone_size: .
cdr3_nt: TGTGCCAGCTCACCACGGACAGGGGGCGACGAAAAACTGTTTTTT
cdr3_aa: CASSPRTGGDEKLFF

v_call: TRBV6-6
j_call: TRBJ1-2
d_call: TRBD1
clone_size: .
cdr3_nt: TGTGCCAGCAGTCTCAGGGGGCTCAACTATGGCTACACCTTC
cdr3_aa: CASSLRGLNYGYTF